These 22 T cell receptor beta chains came from one sample sequenced in a study of OX40 agonist ivuxolimab in advanced cancers. Measured with immunoSEQ multiplex PCR; TCRdb has only the in-frame clones, and not every one. The repertoire holds over 45,000 clones, with more than 65% as singletons. Sequenced here: CD4+ or CD8+ T cells sorted from blood, sampled in a trial of the OX40 agonist ivuxolimab. The receptors shown here come from an adult with an advanced solid tumor such as melanoma, head and neck, liver or kidney cancer.

V gene TRBV7-3 combines with J gene TRBJ2-1; 7 nucleotides align to TRBD2. The germline gives CDR1 SGHTA, CDR2 FQGTGA. The CDR3 extends over 16 amino acids. The ends lost 2 bases at V and 6 bases at J; junction bases unmatched: 10. The CDR3 DNA reads TGTGCCAGCAGCTTATTCGGCGGGAGTCTTTCCAATGAGCAGTTCTTC. It is translated as CASSLFGGSLSNEQFF.

This clone was detected only once. The chain carries TRBV4-1 and TRBJ2-3; D not resolved. This CDR3 is 13 amino acids long. Trimming removed 1 base at V and 3 bases at J, with 5 bases between. In germline, CDR1 is MGHRA, CDR2 YSYEKL. This CDR3 is CASSQAWTDTQYF. The CDR3 nucleotides read TGCGCCAGCAGCCAAGCTTGGACAGATACGCAGTATTTT.

CDR3 loop: CATKPDLGYEQYF. The CDR3 DNA sequence: TGTGCCACCAAACCCGACTTAGGCTACGAGCAGTACTTC. The chain employs TRBV19 and TRBJ2-7; D unresolved. V was cut by 10 bases and J by 3 bases, with 16 bases left in between. In germline, CDR1 is LNHDA, CDR2 SQIVND (reference sequence). This CDR3 is 13 amino acids long.

This clone came up once. The chain is built from TRBV6-5 and TRBJ1-5, with D possibly being TRBD1 (5 bases). Trimming stripped 6 bases from V and 5 bases from J, with 11 bases between. Germline V gene lookup returns CDR1 MNHEY and CDR2 SVGAGI. The CDR3 is 13 residues long. CDR3 sequence reads: CASRQGLDQPQHF. The CDR3 DNA follows: TGTGCCAGCAGGCAGGGACTTGATCAGCCCCAGCATTTT.

The sample holds one count of this clone. The chain joins TRBV29-1 to TRBJ1-2; a weak D match, TRBD1 (6 bases). This CDR3 contains 13 residues. CDR1 is SQVTM and CDR2 is ANQGSEA in the germline V gene. V lost 7 bases and J lost 0, with 12 bases in between. CDR3 sequence: CSAPTGTNYGYTF. The CDR3 DNA reads TGCAGCGCTCCCACAGGGACTAACTATGGCTACACCTTC.

This chain connects TRBV2 to TRBJ1-5; tentatively, D is TRBD1 (5 bases). V lost 4 bases and J lost 1, with 8 bases in between. This CDR3 has 14 residues. The germline V gene has CDR1 SNHLY and CDR2 FYNNEI. CDR3 sequence: CASSGGTSNQPQHF. CDR3 DNA: TGTGCCAGCAGTGGAGGGACCAGCAATCAGCCCCAGCATTTT.

The chain joins TRBV19 to TRBJ2-7; 10 bases fit TRBD2. Germline V lookup: CDR1 LNHDA, CDR2 SQIVND (reference sequence). V lost 7 bases, J lost 2 bases, and 5 bases stayed unmatched. The length of the CDR3 is 14 residues. The CDR3 loop is CASTTSGEPYEQYF. The DNA for the CDR3 is TGTGCCAGTACCACTAGCGGGGAACCCTACGAGCAGTACTTC. Combining the CDR3 with reference TRBV19 and TRBJ2-7 gives the whole variable domain DGGITQSPKYLFRKEGQNVTLSCEQNLNHDAMYWYRQDPGQGLRLIYYSQIVNDFQKGDIAEGYSVSREKKESFPLTVTSAQKNPTAFYLCASTTSGEPYEQYFGPGTRLTVT.

The chain joins TRBV9 to TRBJ1-2, with 11 bases identical to TRBD1. The CDR3 is 17 amino acids. The junction had 11 bases not matched to a gene; V was cut back by 3 bases and J by 4 bases. Germline CDR1 reads SGDLS; CDR2 reads YYNGEE. This CDR3 is CASSARTGGAKGYGYTF. CDR3 DNA: TGTGCCAGCAGCGCGAGGACAGGGGGCGCCAAGGGCTATGGCTACACCTTC.

This chain joins TRBV7-2 and TRBJ1-4, with D possibly matching TRBD1 (5 bases). Looked up from germline, CDR1 is SGHTA and CDR2 is FQGNSA. CDR3 length: 15 amino acids. V was trimmed by 2 bases and J by 3 bases, leaving 10 bases between them. The CDR3 sequence: CASSLYGGANEKLFF. The CDR3 bases are TGTGCCAGCAGCTTATACGGGGGGGCTAATGAAAAACTGTTTTTT.

This chain links TRBV7-9 with TRBJ1-3; D is undetermined. The CDR3 consists of 15 residues. The germline V and J ends were trimmed by 6 bases and 0 bases, with 12 bases remaining between them. In germline, CDR1 is SEHNR, CDR2 FQNEAQ (reference sequence). The CDR3 spells CASRREASSGNTIYF. The CDR3 nucleotides are TGTGCCAGCAGGAGGGAGGCAAGCTCTGGAAACACCATATATTTT.

This clone was observed a single time. The rearrangement uses TRBV6-5 and TRBJ1-5, with 9 bases that match TRBD1. CDR3 length: 15 amino acids. V was clipped by 4 bases and J by 6 bases; unmatched bases: 7. The germline V gene has CDR1 MNHEY and CDR2 SVGAGI. CDR3 in DNA: TGTGCCAGCAGTTTACGGACAGGGGACAGTCAGCCCCAGCATTTT. Protein: CASSLRTGDSQPQHF.

This clone appeared a single time. The chain couples TRBV9 to TRBJ2-2; 7 nucleotides line up with TRBD1. The CDR3 has 15 residues. Germline values: CDR1 SGDLS, CDR2 YYNGEE. The V segment lost 5 bases and the J segment 2 bases; nucleotides outside the gene matches: 6. Written as DNA, the CDR3 is TGTGCCAGCAGTGCAGGGGGAAGTAACACCGGGGAGCTGTTTTTT. Amino acid sequence: CASSAGGSNTGELFF.

The chain links TRBV6-1 to TRBJ1-6; D gene ambiguous. The CDR3 extends over 17 amino acids. Trimming removed 2 bases at V and 6 bases at J, with 17 bases between. Germline CDR1 and CDR2: MNHNS and SASEGT. CDR3 bases: TGTGCCAGCAGTGAATTTTTGTGGGTGCGGGCTAATTCACCCCTCCACTTT. Encoded protein: CASSEFLWVRANSPLHF.

The chain is built from TRBV6-6 and TRBJ2-1; tentative D call: TRBD1 (7 bases). The V end was cut by 6 bases, the J end by 13 bases, with 16 bases between. The CDR3 has 12 amino acids. Per germline, CDR1 MNHNY and CDR2 SVGAGI (reference sequence). The CDR3 sequence is CASRAPRGAQFF. The CDR3, as DNA: TGTGCCAGCAGAGCCCCCAGGGGGGCTCAGTTCTTC.

This chain uses TRBV19 with TRBJ2-7; D is uncertain. The germline V gene has CDR1 LNHDA and CDR2 SQIVND (reference sequence). V lost 3 bases to trimming and J lost 2 bases, with 11 bases between them. CDR3 length: 14 residues. CDR3 in amino acids: CASSIDTVPYEQYF. CDR3 nucleotide sequence: TGTGCCAGTAGTATCGACACCGTTCCCTACGAGCAGTACTTC.

The rearrangement links TRBV28 to TRBJ1-1; tentatively, D is TRBD1 (6 bases). The CDR3 spans 14 residues. V was clipped by 2 bases and J by 5 bases, with 12 bases between them. The germline CDR1 and CDR2 sequences are MDHEN and SYDVKM. In DNA, the CDR3 is TGTGCCAGCAGTTTAGGGGGGCGGGGGACTGAAGCTTTCTTT. Translating it yields CASSLGGRGTEAFF.

This clone occurred a few times. The chain is built from TRBV4-2 and TRBJ1-2; tentative D call: TRBD1 (6 bases). Germline assignment: CDR1 LGHNA and CDR2 YNFKEQ. Deletions cut 3 bases from V and 2 bases from J, with 10 bases between. The CDR3 runs to 14 residues. Here the CDR3 reads CASSQSGTNYGYTF. The CDR3 DNA reads as TGTGCCAGCAGCCAGTCCGGGACAAACTATGGCTACACCTTC.

The V call is TRBV14, the J call TRBJ2-7, with 9 bases fitting TRBD1. The CDR3 loop spans 15 amino acids. Looked up from germline, CDR1 is SGHDN and CDR2 is FVKESK. The V segment lost 0 bases and the J segment 2 bases; nucleotides outside the gene matches: 2. The CDR3 DNA is TGTGCCAGCAGCCAAGATCGGGACAGGGCCTACGAGCAGTACTTC. It yields the protein CASSQDRDRAYEQYF.

The chain employs TRBV11-2 and TRBJ1-1; the D is unclear. Germline assignment: CDR1 SGHAT and CDR2 FQNNGV. V was trimmed by 5 bases and J by 7 bases, leaving 11 bases between them. This CDR3 is built from 12 residues. This CDR3 is CASSQEGREAFF. In DNA form, the CDR3 reads TGTGCCAGCAGCCAGGAAGGGCGTGAAGCTTTCTTT.

The V call is TRBV6-6, the J call TRBJ1-5; weak D call: TRBD1 (6 bases). Germline V gene sequence: CDR1 MNHNY, CDR2 SVGAGI (reference sequence). The CDR3 totals 13 residues. V was shortened by 6 bases and J by 15 bases, with 21 bases between the two germline ends. As DNA, the CDR3 is TGTGCCAGCAGGGATGGGGGAGGGGGAAGGGGGCATTTT. Translation: CASRDGGGGRGHF.

The rearrangement joins TRBV15 to TRBJ2-4; 7 nucleotides match TRBD1. The CDR3 spans 20 residues. The V gene's germline CDR1 is LNHNV and CDR2 YYDKDF (reference sequence). The junction had 19 bases not matched to a gene; V was cut back by 1 base and J by 4 bases. CDR3: CATSRAPSPTGVGSKNIQYF. The CDR3, as DNA: TGTGCCACCAGCAGAGCCCCCTCCCCAACAGGGGTAGGGTCTAAAAACATTCAGTACTTC. Combining the CDR3 with reference TRBV15 and TRBJ2-4 gives the whole variable domain DAMVIQNPRYQVTQFGKPVTLSCSQTLNHNVMYWYQQKSSQAPKLLFHYYDKDFNNEADTPDNFQSRRPNTSFCFLDIRSPGLGDTAMYLCATSRAPSPTGVGSKNIQYFGAGTRLSVL.

The V gene is TRBV5-8, the J gene TRBJ2-3, with D possibly matching TRBD1 (5 bases). The CDR3 length is 16 residues. Trimming cost V 1 base and J 4 bases, with 16 bases left between them. In germline, CDR1 is SGHTS, CDR2 YDEGEE. The CDR3 spells CASSLIGQGGADTQYF. In DNA, the CDR3 is TGTGCCAGCAGCTTGATCGGCCAGGGTGGAGCAGATACGCAGTATTTT.